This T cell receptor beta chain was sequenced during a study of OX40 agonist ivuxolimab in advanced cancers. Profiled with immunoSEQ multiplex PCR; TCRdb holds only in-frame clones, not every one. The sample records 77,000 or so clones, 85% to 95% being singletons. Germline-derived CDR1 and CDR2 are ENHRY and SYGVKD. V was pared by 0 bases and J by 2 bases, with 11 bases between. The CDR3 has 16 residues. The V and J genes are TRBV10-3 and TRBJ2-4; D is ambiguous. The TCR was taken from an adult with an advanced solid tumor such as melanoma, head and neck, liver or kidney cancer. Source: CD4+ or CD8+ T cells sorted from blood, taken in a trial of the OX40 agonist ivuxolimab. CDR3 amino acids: CAISESWGGTKNIQYF. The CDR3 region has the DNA TGTGCCATCAGTGAGTCCTGGGGTGGGACCAAAAACATTCAGTACTTC.